The 13 T cell receptor beta chains reported below all come from one sample, sequenced in a study of T cell repertoires in cytomegalovirus infection. TCRdb passed the reads through MiXCR, listing each CDR3 protein once. Among about 130,000 distinct CDR3 sequences listed, under 30% were seen once. For these receptors, no antigen is known. Sequences were obtained from PBMCs, sequenced either directly or after in vitro stimulation (not recorded which). These receptors came from a human donor in good health (CMV status not recorded). Some clones in this sample may be carry-over from other donors' samples.

This clonotype was detected many times. V is TRBV7-2 and J is TRBJ1-6; the match to TRBD1 covers 7 bases. The germline CDR1 and CDR2 sequences are SGHTA and FQGNSA. CDR3 length: 16 residues. With V trimmed by 7 bases and J by 7 bases, 13 bases remained unmatched. Here the CDR3 DNA reads TGTGCCAGCACCGGCGACCTGACAGGGAGGAATTCACCCCTCCACTTT. As protein: CASTGDLTGRNSPLHF.

The V call is TRBV19, the J call TRBJ2-1, with TRBD2 matching 10 bases. J gave up 2 bases and V 6 bases, and 19 bases lay outside the gene matches. The CDR3 contains 20 residues. Per germline, CDR1 LNHDA and CDR2 SQIVND (reference sequence). CDR3 bases: TGTGCCAGTAGCCGGGTTGGGGTAGCGGGAGGAACTAGCCCCTACAATGAGCAGTTCTTC. Protein product: CASSRVGVAGGTSPYNEQFF.

This clonotype was detected only a few times. The V and J genes are TRBV19 and TRBJ1-2; no reliable D call. V was cut by 7 bases and J by 4 bases, with 16 bases left in between. There are 14 residues in the CDR3. Germline-derived CDR1 and CDR2 are LNHDA and SQIVND (reference sequence). CDR3 region: CASIGPSFGYGYTF. The CDR3, as DNA: TGTGCCAGTATCGGCCCCAGCTTTGGCTATGGCTACACCTTC.

This clonotype showed up many times. The chain is built from TRBV7-2 and TRBJ2-7; 7 positions agree with TRBD2. Germline-derived CDR1 and CDR2 are SGHTA and FQGNSA. The CDR3 sequence is 16 residues long. The V segment lost 5 bases and the J segment 2 bases; nucleotides outside the gene matches: 12. The CDR3 sequence: CASSHPVASGTYEQYV. The CDR3 bases are TGTGCCAGCAGCCATCCGGTGGCTAGCGGAACCTACGAGCAGTACGTC.

A remark on this clonotype: Because the CDR3 is missing its conserved closing phenylalanine or tryptophan, this is likely a read error. The chain uses TRBV12-3 or TRBV12-4 and TRBJ1-2, with 7 bases identical to TRBD1. V lost 5 bases to trimming and J lost 7 bases; unmatched junction nucleotides: 4. The CDR3 totals 12 residues. For the CDR3, the DNA is TGTGCCAGCAGTAACGACAGGGTTGGCTACACCTGC. This encodes CASSNDRVGYTC.

V gene TRBV7-9 combines with J gene TRBJ1-6; no definite D call. The germline V gene encodes CDR1 SEHNR and CDR2 FQNEAQ (reference sequence). V was clipped by 0 bases and J by 2 bases, with 11 bases between them. The CDR3 covers 17 residues. This chain's CDR3 is CASSLAGFRTYNSPLHF. In DNA form, the CDR3 reads TGTGCCAGCAGCTTAGCGGGGTTCCGGACCTATAATTCACCCCTCCACTTT.

In its sample, this clonotype was seen many times. The chain joins TRBV7-2 to TRBJ2-3, with TRBD2 matching over 10 bases. Trimming cost V 6 bases and J 6 bases; bases outside gene matches: 12. This CDR3 spans 16 amino acids. In germline, CDR1 is SGHTA, CDR2 FQGNSA. The CDR3 sequence is CASRAPGTSVTDTQYF. The CDR3 DNA reads as TGTGCCAGCAGGGCACCCGGGACTAGCGTAACGGATACGCAGTATTTT.

This clonotype was picked up one time. The chain joins TRBV24-1 to TRBJ2-1; 12 bases are a match to TRBD2. The CDR3 length is 15 residues. Germline V gene sequence: CDR1 KGHDR, CDR2 SFDVKD. The V gene end was trimmed by 6 bases and the J gene end by 4 bases; junction bases not matched to a gene: 3. As DNA, the CDR3 is TGTGCCACCAGTCGGACTAGCGGGATGTACAATGAGCAGTTCTTC. Translation: CATSRTSGMYNEQFF.

This clonotype was observed at least ten times. The rearrangement uses TRBV7-9 and TRBJ1-1; D remains unclear. Trimming removed 5 bases at V and 5 bases at J, with 24 bases between. The CDR3 is 17 residues long. Germline lookup yields CDR1 SEHNR and CDR2 FQNEAQ (reference sequence). The CDR3 DNA reads TGTGCCAGCAGCGACCCAGGACGGGAGAGAGACGGGACTGAAGCTTTCTTT. It is translated as CASSDPGRERDGTEAFF.

This clonotype was counted between two and nine times. This rearrangement joins TRBV7-9 to TRBJ2-1, with TRBD2 matching 8 bases. Losses at the gene ends were 5 bases for V and 5 bases for J; bases not matched to a gene: 14. CDR1 SEHNR and CDR2 FQNEAQ come from the germline V gene (reference sequence). The CDR3 is made up of 17 amino acids. The CDR3 region is CASSRLAGTAQDNEQFF. CDR3 DNA: TGTGCCAGCAGCCGGCTAGCGGGCACCGCACAGGACAATGAGCAGTTCTTC.

V and J are TRBV7-2 and TRBJ1-1, with D unclear. V lost 8 bases and J lost 2, with 6 bases in between. From germline, CDR1 is SGHTA and CDR2 FQGNSA. The CDR3 extends over 11 amino acids. CDR3 sequence reads: CASGLNTEAFF. CDR3 nucleotides: TGTGCCAGCGGACTTAACACTGAAGCTTTCTTT.

Only a few counts were recorded for this clonotype. The chain joins TRBV6-2 or TRBV6-3 to TRBJ2-1, with a possible D match to TRBD2 (6 bases). Trimming left V 5 bases short and J 10 bases short, with 18 bases between. Germline CDR1 is MNHEY and CDR2 is SVGEGT. The CDR3 consists of 14 residues. This chain's CDR3 is CASSGPGTSMEQFF. The CDR3 region has the DNA TGTGCCAGCAGTGGTCCCGGGACTTCAATGGAGCAGTTCTTC.

This clonotype was detected only a few times. This chain connects TRBV5-4 to TRBJ2-2, with TRBD2 matching 10 bases. Per germline, CDR1 SGHNT and CDR2 YYREEE (reference sequence). CDR3 length equals 17 residues. Losses at the gene ends were 0 bases for V and 2 bases for J; bases not matched to a gene: 4. Written as DNA, the CDR3 is TGTGCCAGCAGCTTGGGTTTAGCGGGAGGAAACACCGGGGAGCTGTTTTTT. Translation: CASSLGLAGGNTGELFF.